Sequencing of this TCR beta chain was carried out in a study of tumor-infiltrating lymphocytes in primary liver carcinoma. Study details: Every patient in the cohort had a primary liver carcinoma. That carcinoma was treated by surgical resection. The study reported T1-T3 N0M0 tumors spanning 4.2 to 10 cm. Each of the samples returned roughly 3.65 to 7.5 million productive TCRbeta reads (a yield similar across tissue types).

A constant-region primer served to make TCR beta cDNA from around 540 ng total RNA. Employing slightly modified ARM-PCR, three nested multiplex PCR rounds were run, and these gave rise to the TCR beta libraries. TRBV1-TRBV30 forward primers and a C-beta reverse primer were used in the first two PCR rounds, which each ran for about 11 cycles. MiXCR, run by TCRdb on the multiplex PCR reads, gives a single entry per CDR3 protein. The repertoire holds fewer than 350,000 distinct CDR3 sequences, with 55% to 65% as singletons. Both blood RNA, taken from unsorted whole blood, and germline DNA were extracted. In advance of surgery, approximately 4.2 milliliters of peripheral blood were collected. The CDR3 has 11 amino acids. The germline gives CDR1 SGHRS, CDR2 YFSETQ. V was clipped by 7 bases and J by 4 bases, with 6 bases between them.

The clonotype was recovered from a middle-aged man with primary liver carcinoma and hepatitis B virus infection. Sequenced: peripheral blood. V usage is TRBV5-1 and J usage is TRBJ2-1, with D unresolved. CDR3: CASFGYNEQFF. The CDR3 DNA reads TGCGCCAGCTTTGGGTACAATGAGCAGTTCTTC.